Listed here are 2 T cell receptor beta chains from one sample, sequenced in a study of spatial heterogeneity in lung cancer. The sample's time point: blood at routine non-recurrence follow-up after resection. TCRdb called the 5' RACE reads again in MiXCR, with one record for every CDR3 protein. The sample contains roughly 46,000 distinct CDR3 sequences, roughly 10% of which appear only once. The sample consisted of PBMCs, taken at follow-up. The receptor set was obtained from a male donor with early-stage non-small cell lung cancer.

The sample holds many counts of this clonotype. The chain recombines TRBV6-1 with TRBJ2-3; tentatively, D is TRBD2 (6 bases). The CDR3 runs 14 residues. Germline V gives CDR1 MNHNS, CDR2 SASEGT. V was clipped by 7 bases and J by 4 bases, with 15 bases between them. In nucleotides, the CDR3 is TGTGCCAGCATACCGATCGGGGGTTCAGATACGCAGTATTTT. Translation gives CASIPIGGSDTQYF.

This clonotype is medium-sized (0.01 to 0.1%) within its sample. The chain's CDR3 is CASSPPTGDGNEKLFF. CDR3 bases: TGTGCCAGTAGTCCTCCCACAGGCGACGGTAATGAAAAACTGTTTTTT. The chain carries TRBV19 and TRBJ1-4; D perhaps matches TRBD1 (5 bases). The V end lost 5 bases, the J end lost 4 bases, and 17 bases lay between the germline ends. The germline CDR1 and CDR2 sequences are LNHDA and SQIVND (reference sequence). This CDR3 comprises 16 residues.